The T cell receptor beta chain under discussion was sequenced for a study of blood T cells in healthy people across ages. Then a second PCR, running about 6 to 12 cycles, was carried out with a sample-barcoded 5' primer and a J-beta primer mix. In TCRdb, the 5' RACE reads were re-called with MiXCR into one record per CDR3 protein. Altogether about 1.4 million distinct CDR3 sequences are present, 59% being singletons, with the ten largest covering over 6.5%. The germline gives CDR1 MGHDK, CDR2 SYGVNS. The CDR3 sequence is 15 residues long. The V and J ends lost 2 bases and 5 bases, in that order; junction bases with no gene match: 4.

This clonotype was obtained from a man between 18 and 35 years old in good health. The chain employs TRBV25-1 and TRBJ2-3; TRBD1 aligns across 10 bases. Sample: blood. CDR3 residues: CASSESGTGEDTQYF. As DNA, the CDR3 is TGTGCCAGCAGTGAAAGTGGGACAGGGGAAGATACGCAGTATTTT.